Presented here are 15 T cell receptor beta chains from one specimen sequenced in a study of response to subunit inactivated influenza vaccine. TCRdb used MiXCR to reprocess the RT-PCR reads, holding one entry per CDR3 protein. The repertoire includes over 650,000 distinct CDR3 sequences, 18% of them detected once, and roughly 11% sits in the top ten. This specimen was PBMCs from blood, taken roughly 5 days after vaccination. The receptors shown here come from a man aged 45 to 65 who received an inactivated influenza vaccine.

This clonotype was observed a handful of times. The V call is TRBV2, the J call TRBJ2-7; no definite D call. This CDR3 is built from 13 residues. Trimming shortened V by 7 bases and J by 3 bases, and 13 bases separated the two germline ends. From germline, CDR1 is SNHLY and CDR2 FYNNEI. CDR3 residues: CASTPELRYEQYF. The CDR3 DNA sequence: TGTGCCAGCACCCCGGAATTGCGCTACGAGCAGTACTTC.

This clonotype was picked up a small number of times. The chain employs TRBV27 and TRBJ1-2; D might be TRBD1 (6 bases). Germline lookup yields CDR1 MNHEY and CDR2 SMNVEV (reference sequence). V lost 6 bases and J 0 bases, leaving 11 bases between the germline ends. The CDR3 extends over 14 amino acids. The CDR3 coding sequence is TGTGCCAGCAGCCAGGGGTTGGCTAACTATGGCTACACCTTC. Residues: CASSQGLANYGYTF.

This clonotype was detected a few times. The rearrangement uses TRBV7-9 and TRBJ2-4; D unresolved. The ends were cut back, 1 base at V and 3 bases at J, with 4 bases in the middle. Germline V lookup: CDR1 SEHNR, CDR2 FQNEAQ (reference sequence). This CDR3 is 13 amino acids long. The CDR3 coding sequence is TGTGCCAGCAGCTTAGAAGTCAAAAACATTCAGTACTTC. This sequence encodes CASSLEVKNIQYF.

V usage is TRBV7-2 and J usage is TRBJ1-3; TRBD1 aligns across 9 bases. Germline V gene data show CDR1 as SGHTA and CDR2 as FQGNSA. J was trimmed by 2 bases and V by 5 bases; bases with no gene match: 7. The CDR3 extends over 16 amino acids. The CDR3 sequence: CASSRPWTGAGNTIYF. CDR3 coding DNA: TGTGCCAGCAGCCGTCCCTGGACAGGGGCTGGAAACACCATATATTTT.

This clonotype has more than one count but fewer than ten. The chain joins TRBV12-3 or TRBV12-4 to TRBJ1-5; D unclear. The CDR3 is 14 amino acids. V lost 3 bases and J 1 base, leaving 7 bases between the germline ends. Here the CDR3 DNA reads TGTGCCAGCAGTTTCACTCAAAGCAATCAGCCCCAGCATTTT. This codes for CASSFTQSNQPQHF.

This clonotype came up a few times. V is TRBV11-2 and J is TRBJ2-5; 12 bases agree with TRBD2. The V gene end was trimmed by 6 bases and the J gene end by 1 base; junction bases not matched to a gene: 6. Per the germline V gene, CDR1 is SGHAT and CDR2 is FQNNGV. The CDR3 covers 16 residues. In DNA, the CDR3 is TGTGCCAGCAGTCCTGGACTAGCGGGGTTCCAAGAGACCCAGTACTTC. This sequence encodes CASSPGLAGFQETQYF.

V is TRBV15 and J is TRBJ1-1; D is ambiguous. The CDR3 is 15 residues long. Looked up from germline, CDR1 is LNHNV and CDR2 is YYDKDF (reference sequence). V was cut by 1 base and J by 1 base, with 10 bases left in between. The CDR3: CATSRATMGNTEAFF. The CDR3 DNA reads as TGTGCCACCAGCAGAGCCACCATGGGGAACACTGAAGCTTTCTTT.

This clonotype came up a few times. The J gene is TRBJ2-1, the V gene TRBV12-3 or TRBV12-4; TRBD2 aligns across 7 bases. V lost 2 bases to trimming and J lost 3 bases; unmatched junction nucleotides: 7. The CDR3 has 16 residues. The CDR3 here is CASSLSLLAVYNEQFF. CDR3 coding DNA: TGTGCCAGCAGTTTATCCCTCCTAGCGGTCTACAATGAGCAGTTCTTC.

This clonotype was seen many times. The V and J genes are TRBV5-6 and TRBJ2-5; possibly TRBD1 or TRBD2 for D (6 bases each). There are 14 residues in the CDR3. V lost 1 base to trimming and J lost 5 bases, with 12 bases between them. Germline V gene sequence: CDR1 SGHDT, CDR2 YYEEEE. The CDR3 spells CASSLSGGAETQYF. DNA of the CDR3: TGTGCCAGCAGCTTGTCCGGGGGCGCGGAGACCCAGTACTTC.

This clonotype showed up just a few times. V usage is TRBV28 and J usage is TRBJ2-5, with TRBD1 matching over 8 bases. CDR1 is MDHEN and CDR2 is SYDVKM in the germline V gene. V trimming: 5 bases; J trimming: 4 bases; junction bases outside the gene matches: 6. The CDR3 is made up of 14 amino acids. CDR3 sequence reads: CASSTAGQGETQYF. The CDR3 DNA sequence: TGTGCCAGCAGTACCGCCGGACAGGGAGAGACCCAGTACTTC.

The chain joins TRBV29-1 to TRBJ2-1, with unresolved D. Trimming took 3 bases from V and 1 from J, leaving 16 bases between them. Germline V lookup: CDR1 SQVTM, CDR2 ANQGSEA. The CDR3 loop spans 16 amino acids. The CDR3 loop reads CSVDGSTGPSYNEQFF. For the CDR3, the DNA is TGCAGCGTTGATGGTTCTACCGGACCTTCCTACAATGAGCAGTTCTTC.

The chain uses TRBV6-1 and TRBJ1-6; unclear D gene. The CDR3 is 14 amino acids. V gave up 7 bases and J gave up 5 bases, with 12 bases separating them. Germline V CDR1 and CDR2: MNHNS, SASEGT. The CDR3 reads CASTQPGNNSPLHF. The CDR3 DNA sequence: TGTGCCAGCACTCAGCCGGGGAATAATTCACCCCTCCACTTT.

The genes are TRBV11-2 and TRBJ1-4; TRBD1 aligns across 8 bases. Per germline, CDR1 SGHAT and CDR2 FQNNGV. J gave up 12 bases and V 3 bases, and 9 bases lay outside the gene matches. This CDR3 contains 14 residues. DNA for the CDR3: TGTGCCAGCAGCTTGAAACCGGGACAGGTGGAACTGTTTTTT. Protein sequence: CASSLKPGQVELFF.

The chain links TRBV6-1 to TRBJ2-3; 10 nucleotides match TRBD1. Trimming at V came to 8 bases and at J to 2 bases, leaving 7 bases not matched to a gene. Germline assignment: CDR1 MNHNS and CDR2 SASEGT. CDR3 size: 15 residues. The CDR3 here is CASCRDRGNTDTQYF. The CDR3 region has the DNA TGTGCCAGCTGCCGGGACAGGGGAAACACAGATACGCAGTATTTT.

This clonotype was seen many times. The chain links TRBV29-1 to TRBJ2-7; D remains unclear. This CDR3 spans 12 amino acids. V lost 5 bases and J 4 bases, leaving 12 bases between the germline ends. Per the germline V gene, CDR1 is SQVTM and CDR2 is ANQGSEA. The CDR3 protein is CSVSRDGYEQYF. The CDR3 coding sequence is TGCAGCGTTTCCCGTGACGGATACGAGCAGTACTTC.